Given below is one TCR beta chain in context. This entry comes from a study of monozygotic twins with inflammatory bowel disease. TCRdb reprocessed the 5' RACE reads and keeps a single row for each CDR3 protein, giving no DNA. This sample lists roughly 200,000 distinct CDR3 sequences; its ten largest clones have 7.5% to 9.5%. The CDR3 is made up of 13 amino acids. Germline V gene lookup returns CDR1 SGHRS and CDR2 YFSETQ. This sequence joins TRBV5-1 and TRBJ2-1; TCRdb designates TRBD2, a call that cannot be tested without DNA. The TCR comes from a human donor with ulcerative colitis or Crohn's disease, or a healthy co-twin of an affected twin (not recorded which). The sequenced material came from blood. The CDR3 sequence: CAISSLASNEQFF.